This record covers a single T cell receptor (beta chain). No antigen is known for it. This CDR3 region has 14 residues. Looked up from germline, CDR1 is SGHVS and CDR2 is FQNEAQ. Trimming stripped 3 bases from V and 7 bases from J, with 15 bases between. Samples each yielded at least 5 micrograms of total RNA. This specimen comes from a study of blood T cells in healthy people across ages. Using a J-beta primer mix together with a sample-barcoded 5' primer, a second PCR was run for roughly 7 to 12 cycles. Template switching added a 12-random-nucleotide identifier to every cDNA molecule. TCRdb re-analysed the 5' RACE reads in MiXCR, keeping a single row per CDR3 protein. The top ten hold roughly 23% of the sample, which has 1.5 million to 2 million distinct CDR3 sequences, roughly 43% seen once. General study points: Naive T cell percentage and TCR beta diversity correlated strongly. Per million T cells, TCR beta diversity dropped about linearly as age rose.

What was sequenced was blood. The chain combines TRBV7-8 with TRBJ1-2, with D tentatively TRBD1 (6 bases). This TCR derives from a human donor in good health. The CDR3 nucleotides read TGTGCCAGCAGCTTTCCAGGGAGGGGGAGTGGCTACACCTTC. It codes for CASSFPGRGSGYTF.